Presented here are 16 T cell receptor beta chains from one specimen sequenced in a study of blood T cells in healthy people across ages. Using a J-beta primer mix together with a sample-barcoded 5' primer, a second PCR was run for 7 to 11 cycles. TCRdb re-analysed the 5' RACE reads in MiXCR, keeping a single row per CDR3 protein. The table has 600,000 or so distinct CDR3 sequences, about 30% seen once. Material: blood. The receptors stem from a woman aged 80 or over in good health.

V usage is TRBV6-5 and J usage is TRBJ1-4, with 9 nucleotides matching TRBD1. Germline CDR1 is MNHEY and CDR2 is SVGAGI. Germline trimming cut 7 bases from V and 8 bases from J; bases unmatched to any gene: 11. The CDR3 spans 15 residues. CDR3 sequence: CASKPTGGEGEKLFF. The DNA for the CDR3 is TGTGCCAGCAAGCCAACAGGGGGCGAGGGAGAAAAACTGTTTTTT.

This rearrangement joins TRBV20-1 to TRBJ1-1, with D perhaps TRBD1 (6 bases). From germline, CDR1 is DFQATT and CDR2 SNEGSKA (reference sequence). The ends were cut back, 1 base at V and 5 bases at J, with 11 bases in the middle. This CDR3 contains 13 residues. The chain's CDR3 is CSARVQGRTEAFF. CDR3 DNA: TGCAGTGCTAGAGTACAGGGTAGGACTGAAGCTTTCTTT.

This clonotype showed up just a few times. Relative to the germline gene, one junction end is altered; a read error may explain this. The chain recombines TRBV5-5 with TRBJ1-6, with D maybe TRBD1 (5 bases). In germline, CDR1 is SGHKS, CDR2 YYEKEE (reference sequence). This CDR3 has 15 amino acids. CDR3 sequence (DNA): TGTGCCAGCAGCGTAAAGATAGGGGAGGCGTCACCCCGCCACTTT. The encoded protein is CASSVKIGEASPRHF.

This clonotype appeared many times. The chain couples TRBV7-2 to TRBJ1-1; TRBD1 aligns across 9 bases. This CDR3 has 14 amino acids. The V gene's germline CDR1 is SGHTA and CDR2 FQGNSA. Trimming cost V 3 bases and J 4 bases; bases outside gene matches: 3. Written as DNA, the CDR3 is TGTGCCAGCAGCTTGGACAGGGGATTCACTGAAGCTTTCTTT. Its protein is CASSLDRGFTEAFF.

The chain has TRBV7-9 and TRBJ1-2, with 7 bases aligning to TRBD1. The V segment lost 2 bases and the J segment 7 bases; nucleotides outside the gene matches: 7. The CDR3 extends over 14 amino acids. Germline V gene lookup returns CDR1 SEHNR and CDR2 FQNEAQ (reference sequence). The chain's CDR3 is CASSLNRGGSGYTF. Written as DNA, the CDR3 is TGTGCCAGCAGCTTAAACAGGGGAGGATCTGGCTACACCTTC.

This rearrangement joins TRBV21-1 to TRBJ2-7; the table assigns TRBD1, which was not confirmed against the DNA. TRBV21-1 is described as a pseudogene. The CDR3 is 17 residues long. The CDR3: CASSKGRQGADYYEQYF. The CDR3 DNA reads TGTGCCAGCAGCAAAGGCAGACAGGGGGCCGACTATTACGAGCAGTACTTC.

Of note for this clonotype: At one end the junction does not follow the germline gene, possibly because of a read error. CDR3 sequence reads: CASSQAVRGNTETFF. The DNA of the CDR3 is TGCGCCAGCAGTCAAGCCGTCCGGGGGAACACTGAAACTTTCTTT. This chain connects TRBV4-3 to TRBJ1-1; D perhaps matches TRBD1 (5 bases). Germline CDR1 is LGHNA and CDR2 is YSLEER. CDR3 size: 15 residues.

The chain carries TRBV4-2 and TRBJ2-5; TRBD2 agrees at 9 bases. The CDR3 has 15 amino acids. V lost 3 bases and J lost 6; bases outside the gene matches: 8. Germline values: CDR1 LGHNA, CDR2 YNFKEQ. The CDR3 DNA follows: TGTGCCAGCAGCCAGCGACTAGCGGTGGAGAAGACCCAGTACTTC. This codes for CASSQRLAVEKTQYF.

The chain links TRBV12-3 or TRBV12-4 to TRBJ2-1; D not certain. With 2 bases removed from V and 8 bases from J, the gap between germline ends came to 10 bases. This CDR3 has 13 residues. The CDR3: CASSLRVPDEQFF. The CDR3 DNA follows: TGTGCCAGCAGTTTAAGGGTCCCGGATGAGCAGTTCTTC.

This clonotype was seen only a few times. The CDR3 DNA sequence: TGTGCCAGCAGGTATTGGCGGGGGGGCCAAAATGAGCAGTTCTTC. It codes for CASRYWRGGQNEQFF. The chain has TRBV21-1 and TRBJ2-1; the D call of TRBD2 is as the table states it, not checked on the DNA. TRBV21-1 is designated a pseudogene. This CDR3 is 15 amino acids long.

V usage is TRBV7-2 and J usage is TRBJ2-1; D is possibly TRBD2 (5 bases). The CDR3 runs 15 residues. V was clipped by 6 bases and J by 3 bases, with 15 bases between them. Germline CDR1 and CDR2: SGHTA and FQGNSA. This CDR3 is CASRVAGLLYNEQFF. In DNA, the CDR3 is TGTGCCAGCAGGGTCGCGGGCTTGCTCTACAATGAGCAGTTCTTC.

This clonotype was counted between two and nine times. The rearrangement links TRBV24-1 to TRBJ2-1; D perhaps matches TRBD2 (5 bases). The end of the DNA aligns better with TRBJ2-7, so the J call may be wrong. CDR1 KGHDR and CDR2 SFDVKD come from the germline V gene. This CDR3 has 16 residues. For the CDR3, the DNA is TGTGCCACCAGTGAAGCGGACGGGCCCTCCTACAATGAGCAGTACTTC. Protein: CATSEADGPSYNEQYF.

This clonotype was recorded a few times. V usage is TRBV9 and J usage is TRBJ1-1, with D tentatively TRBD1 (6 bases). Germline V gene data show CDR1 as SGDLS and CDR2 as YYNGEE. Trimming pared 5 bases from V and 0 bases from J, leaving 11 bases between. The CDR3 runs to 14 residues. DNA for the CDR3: TGTGCCAGCAGGGCCACAGGGATGAACACTGAAGCTTTCTTT. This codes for CASRATGMNTEAFF.

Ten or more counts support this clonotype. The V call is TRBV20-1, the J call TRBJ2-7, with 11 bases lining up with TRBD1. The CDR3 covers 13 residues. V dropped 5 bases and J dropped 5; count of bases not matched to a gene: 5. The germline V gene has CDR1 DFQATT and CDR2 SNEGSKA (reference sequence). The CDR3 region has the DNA TGCAGTGCTCCCAGGACAGGGGGCAACGAGCAGTACTTC. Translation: CSAPRTGGNEQYF.

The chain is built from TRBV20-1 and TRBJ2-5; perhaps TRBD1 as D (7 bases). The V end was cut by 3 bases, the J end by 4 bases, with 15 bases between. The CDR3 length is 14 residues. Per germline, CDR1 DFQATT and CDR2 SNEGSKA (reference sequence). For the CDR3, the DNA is TGCAGTGCTAGGACAGGGACTTATGGAGAGACCCAGTACTTC. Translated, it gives CSARTGTYGETQYF.

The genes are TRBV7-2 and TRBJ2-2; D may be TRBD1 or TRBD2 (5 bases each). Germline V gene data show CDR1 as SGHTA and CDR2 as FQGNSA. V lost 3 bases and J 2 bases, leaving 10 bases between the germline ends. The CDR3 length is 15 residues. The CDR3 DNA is TGTGCCAGCAGCTTTAAGAGGGGAAACACCGGGGAGCTGTTTTTT. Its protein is CASSFKRGNTGELFF.